The present TCR beta chain was sequenced within a study of blood T cell repertoires in COVID-19. Turning to the study itself: Researchers got acute and convalescent COVID-19 samples from the United States, Italy and Spain. PBMCs, B-cell-depleted T cells, or T cells provided the cDNA or gDNA that made up the material.

Patients of the Seattle cohort, enrolled during active infection, were followed longitudinally. The CDR3 extends over 16 amino acids. V was clipped by 4 bases and J by 0 bases, with 13 bases between them. Germline CDR1 MDHEN, CDR2 SYDVKM. In the source study's methods: The assay estimated nucleated cells by amplifying reference gene primers. Some clones are missing from TCRdb's copy, which holds only in-frame ones; the method was immunoSEQ multiplex PCR. V and J calls and clone size are as listed in that table; D and trimming were resolved from the DNA. The sample lists roughly 460,000 clones; 70% to 90% were seen once.

The chain is built from TRBV28 and TRBJ1-3; D remains unclear. Sequencing was done on a sample of peripheral blood. This TCR came from a man aged 18-30 years with COVID-19, enrolled during active disease. The CDR3 here is CASSSYGPISGNTIYF. In DNA form, the CDR3 reads TGTGCCAGCAGTTCCTATGGGCCAATCTCTGGAAACACCATATATTTT.